This T cell receptor beta chain was documented in a study of cytomegalovirus exposure and HLA in healthy donors. Study-wide findings and caveats: The authors later found HLA-associated TCR beta chains more clonally expanded than equally common others. Some segments of the V type, notably TRBV6-2 and TRBV6-3, were excluded as indistinguishable.

Researchers ran the PCR with 60 Vbeta and 13 Jbeta primers. The method was immunoSEQ multiplex PCR; TCRdb's version includes in-frame clones alone and lacks a portion of them. Among approximately 220,000 clones listed, approximately 88% were seen once. Comment on this clone: Its antigen is as yet unknown.

The germline V gene has CDR1 SNHLY and CDR2 FYNNEI. Trimming removed 6 bases at V and 4 bases at J, with 10 bases between. The length of the CDR3 is 13 residues. The TCR comes from a boy aged 2 to 10 in good health and CMV-seronegative. Sequenced: PBMCs. The chain uses TRBV2 and TRBJ2-1; tentative D call: TRBD2 (6 bases). CDR3: CASRPGTYNEQFF. CDR3 sequence (DNA): TGTGCCAGCAGACCCGGGACTTACAATGAGCAGTTCTTC. The full variable domain, in which reference TRBV2 and TRBJ2-1 provide the parts outside the CDR3, is EPEVTQTPSHQVTQMGQEVILRCVPISNHLYFYWYRQILGQKVEFLVSFYNNEISEKSEIFDDQFSVERPDGSNFTLKIRSTKLEDSAMYFCASRPGTYNEQFFGPGTRLTVL.